Following are 9 T cell receptor beta chains from one sample sequenced in a study of response to subunit inactivated influenza vaccine (dated by TCRdb to 2017 to 2018). Preparation of the library involved RT-PCR. Sequencing instrument: Illumina HiSeq 2500. The public reads were reprocessed in TCRdb via fastp at Q25 and MiXCR, keeping in-frame beta chains. Under each unique CDR3 protein, matching rows form one entry showing the most common genes and DNA. The sample has more than 700,000 distinct CDR3 sequences on record, 21% of them singletons. Roughly a tenth of the sample is taken by the ten largest. The sequences come from PBMCs from blood, collected about 5 days after vaccination. These receptors originate from a man aged 45-65 years who received an inactivated influenza vaccine. Donor details come from another sample of the same person, matched by shared clones.

The chain joins TRBV12-2 to TRBJ2-5; the table calls TRBD2, which could not be checked here. TRBV12-2 is designated a pseudogene. This CDR3 is built from 18 residues. The CDR3 region is CASRPRSNPSGSGETQYF. DNA for the CDR3: TGTGCAAGTCGCCCAAGATCCAACCCTAGCGGGAGTGGGGAGACCCAGTACTTC.

The chain recombines TRBV4-2 with TRBJ1-1, with TRBD1 as a possible D gene (5 bases). Germline V CDR1 and CDR2: LGHNA, YNFKEQ. This CDR3 is 13 amino acids long. Trimming stripped 10 bases from V and 1 base from J, with 13 bases between. The CDR3 DNA reads TGTGCCATGGGCCCAGGGCCGAACACTGAAGCTTTCTTT. Translated, it gives CAMGPGPNTEAFF.

On this clonotype: Sequence at one end of the junction differs from germline and may be a read error. The V call is TRBV7-9, the J call TRBJ2-7; D is unclear. This CDR3 comprises 13 residues. The germline gives CDR1 SEHNR, CDR2 FQNEAQ (reference sequence). CDR3 nucleotide sequence: TGTGCCAGCAGCTTAGGGGGTTCCTTCGAGCAGTACTTC. It is translated as CASSLGGSFEQYF. Full variable domain (missing parts from reference TRBV7-9 and TRBJ2-7): DTGVSQNPRHKITKRGQNVTFRCDPISEHNRLYWYRQTLGQGPEFLTYFQNEAQLEKSRLLSDRFSAERPKGSFSTLEIQRTEQGDSAMYLCASSLGGSFEQYFGPGTRLTVT.

V gene TRBV7-9 combines with J gene TRBJ1-1; no firm D call. V was clipped by 5 bases and J by 4 bases, with 14 bases between them. The CDR3 spans 14 residues. Germline loops: CDR1 SEHNR, CDR2 FQNEAQ (reference sequence). CDR3 residues: CASSRAGGTTEAFF. The CDR3 DNA reads as TGTGCCAGCAGCCGTGCTGGTGGAACCACTGAAGCTTTCTTT.

The J gene is TRBJ2-7, the V gene TRBV7-8; TRBD2 aligns across 8 bases. The V and J ends lost 2 bases and 5 bases, in that order; junction bases with no gene match: 14. CDR3 length: 17 residues. The germline CDR1 and CDR2 sequences are SGHVS and FQNEAQ. CDR3 nucleotide sequence: TGTGCCAGCAGCTTACCTTATGGTGAGCGGGAGTTGGACGAGCAGTACTTC. Protein product: CASSLPYGERELDEQYF.

This clonotype was detected a few times. This chain connects TRBV29-1 to TRBJ2-1; weak D call: TRBD1 (6 bases). Germline assignment: CDR1 SQVTM and CDR2 ANQGSEA. V was trimmed by 7 bases and J by 6 bases, leaving 19 bases between them. The CDR3 extends over 14 amino acids. For the CDR3, the DNA is TGCAGCGGGTTGATTAGGGGGAAGGGCAATGAGCAGTTCTTC. Its protein is CSGLIRGKGNEQFF.

This clonotype was seen at least ten times. The chain joins TRBV15 to TRBJ2-2; no definite D call. CDR1 is LNHNV and CDR2 is YYDKDF in the germline V gene (reference sequence). The CDR3 totals 15 residues. Trimming took off 1 base at V and 1 base at J, with 7 bases between the two ends. CDR3 bases: TGTGCCACCAGCAGAGGGACGGTGAACACCGGGGAGCTGTTTTTT. Protein product: CATSRGTVNTGELFF.

This clonotype was detected ten times or more. The rearrangement links TRBV4-3 to TRBJ2-1; no definite D call. Germline loops: CDR1 LGHNA, CDR2 YSLEER. V lost 0 bases to trimming and J lost 0 bases, with 6 bases between them. The CDR3 sequence is 15 residues long. The CDR3 sequence is CASSQDTSSYNEQFF. CDR3 coding DNA: TGCGCCAGCAGCCAAGATACCAGCTCCTACAATGAGCAGTTCTTC.

This chain links TRBV7-9 with TRBJ2-5; D is possibly TRBD2 (5 bases). Germline V gene lookup returns CDR1 SEHNR and CDR2 FQNEAQ (reference sequence). The V gene lost 4 bases and the J gene lost 2 bases, with 17 bases spanning the gap. This CDR3 is 16 amino acids long. The CDR3 DNA reads TGTGCCAGCAGCTCCCGACTAAAGGTCCCACAAGAGACCCAGTACTTC. Encoded protein: CASSSRLKVPQETQYF. The full variable domain, in which reference TRBV7-9 and TRBJ2-5 provide the parts outside the CDR3, is DTGVSQNPRHKITKRGQNVTFRCDPISEHNRLYWYRQTLGQGPEFLTYFQNEAQLEKSRLLSDRFSAERPKGSFSTLEIQRTEQGDSAMYLCASSSRLKVPQETQYFGPGTRLLVL.